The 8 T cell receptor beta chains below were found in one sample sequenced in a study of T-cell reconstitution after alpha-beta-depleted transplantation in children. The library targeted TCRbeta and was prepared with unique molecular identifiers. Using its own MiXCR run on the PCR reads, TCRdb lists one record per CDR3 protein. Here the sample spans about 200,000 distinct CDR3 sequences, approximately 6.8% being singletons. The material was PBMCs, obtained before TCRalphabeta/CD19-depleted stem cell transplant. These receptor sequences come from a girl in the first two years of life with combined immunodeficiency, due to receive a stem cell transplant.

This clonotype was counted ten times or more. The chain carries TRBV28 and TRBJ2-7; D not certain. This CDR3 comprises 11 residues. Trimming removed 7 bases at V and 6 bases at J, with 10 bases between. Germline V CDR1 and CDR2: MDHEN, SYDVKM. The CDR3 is CASKGWTEQYF. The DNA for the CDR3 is TGTGCCAGCAAGGGATGGACCGAGCAGTACTTC.

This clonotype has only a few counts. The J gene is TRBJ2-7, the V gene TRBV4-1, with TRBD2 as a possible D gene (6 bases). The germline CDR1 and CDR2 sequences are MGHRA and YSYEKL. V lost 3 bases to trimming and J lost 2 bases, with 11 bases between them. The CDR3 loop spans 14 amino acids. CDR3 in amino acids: CASSQIAAAYEQYF. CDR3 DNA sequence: TGCGCCAGCAGCCAGATAGCGGCTGCCTACGAGCAGTACTTC.

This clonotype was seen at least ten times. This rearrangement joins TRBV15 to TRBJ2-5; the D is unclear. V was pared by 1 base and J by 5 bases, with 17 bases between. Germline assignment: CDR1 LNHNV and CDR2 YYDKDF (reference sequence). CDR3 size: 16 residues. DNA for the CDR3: TGTGCCACCAGCAGAGTCACGGCTAAGGGTTGGGAGACCCAGTACTTC. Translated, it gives CATSRVTAKGWETQYF. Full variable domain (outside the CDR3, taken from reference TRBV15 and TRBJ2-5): DAMVIQNPRYQVTQFGKPVTLSCSQTLNHNVMYWYQQKSSQAPKLLFHYYDKDFNNEADTPDNFQSRRPNTSFCFLDIRSPGLGDTAMYLCATSRVTAKGWETQYFGPGTRLLVL.

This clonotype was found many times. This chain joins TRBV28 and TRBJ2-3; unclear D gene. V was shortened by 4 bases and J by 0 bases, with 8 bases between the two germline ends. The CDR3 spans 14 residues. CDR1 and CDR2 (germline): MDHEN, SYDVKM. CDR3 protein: CASSSAGSTDTQYF. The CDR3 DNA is TGTGCCAGCAGTTCTGCAGGAAGCACAGATACGCAGTATTTT.

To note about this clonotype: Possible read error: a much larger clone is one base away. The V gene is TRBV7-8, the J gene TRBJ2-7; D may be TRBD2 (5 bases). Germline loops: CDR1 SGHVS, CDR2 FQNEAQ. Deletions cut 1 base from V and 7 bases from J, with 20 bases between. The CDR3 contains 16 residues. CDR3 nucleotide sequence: TGTGCCAGCAGCTTAGTAAATCAAGCGGCCCGAGTGGAGCAGTACTTC. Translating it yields CASSLVNQAARVEQYF.

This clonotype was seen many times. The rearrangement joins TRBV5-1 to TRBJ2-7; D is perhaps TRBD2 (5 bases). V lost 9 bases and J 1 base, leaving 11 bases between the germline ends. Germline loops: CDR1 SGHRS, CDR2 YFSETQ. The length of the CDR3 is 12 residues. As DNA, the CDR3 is TGCGCCACTTTGGCGGGTTCCTACGAGCAGTACTTC. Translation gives CATLAGSYEQYF.

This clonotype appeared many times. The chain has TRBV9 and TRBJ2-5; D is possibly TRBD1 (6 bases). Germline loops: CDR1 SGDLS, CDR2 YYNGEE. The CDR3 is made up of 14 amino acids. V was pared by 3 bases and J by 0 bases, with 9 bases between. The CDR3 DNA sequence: TGTGCCAGCAGCGCATCAGGGGACCAAGAGACCCAGTACTTC. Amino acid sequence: CASSASGDQETQYF.

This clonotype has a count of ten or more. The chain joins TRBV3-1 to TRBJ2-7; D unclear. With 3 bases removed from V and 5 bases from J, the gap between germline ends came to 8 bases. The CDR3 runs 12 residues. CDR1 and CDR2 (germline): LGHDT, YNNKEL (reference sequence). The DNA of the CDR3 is TGTGCCAGCAGCCAGGGTTCTAACGAGCAGTACTTC. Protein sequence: CASSQGSNEQYF.